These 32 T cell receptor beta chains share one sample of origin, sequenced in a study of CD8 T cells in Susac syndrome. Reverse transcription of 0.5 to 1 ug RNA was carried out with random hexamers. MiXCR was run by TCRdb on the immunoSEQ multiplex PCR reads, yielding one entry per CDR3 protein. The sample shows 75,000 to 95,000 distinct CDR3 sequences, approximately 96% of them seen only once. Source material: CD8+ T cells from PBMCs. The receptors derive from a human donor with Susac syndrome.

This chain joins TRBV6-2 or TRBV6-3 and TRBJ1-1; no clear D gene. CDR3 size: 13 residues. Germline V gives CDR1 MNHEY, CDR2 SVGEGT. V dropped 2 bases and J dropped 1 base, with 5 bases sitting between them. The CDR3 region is CASSYGQNTEAFF. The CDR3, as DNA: TGTGCCAGCAGTTACGGGCAGAACACTGAAGCTTTCTTT.

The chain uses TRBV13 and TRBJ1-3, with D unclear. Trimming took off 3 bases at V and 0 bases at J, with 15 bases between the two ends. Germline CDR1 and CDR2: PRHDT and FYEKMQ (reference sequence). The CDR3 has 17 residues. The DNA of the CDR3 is TGTGCCAGCAGCTTCATGGTTCCGATGAGCTCTGGAAACACCATATATTTT. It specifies CASSFMVPMSSGNTIYF.

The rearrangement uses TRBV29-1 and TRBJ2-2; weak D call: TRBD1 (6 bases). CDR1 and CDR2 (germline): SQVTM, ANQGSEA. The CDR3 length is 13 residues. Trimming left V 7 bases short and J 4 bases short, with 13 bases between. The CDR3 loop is CSGGQTITGELFF. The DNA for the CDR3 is TGCAGCGGTGGACAGACCATCACCGGGGAGCTGTTTTTT.

The CDR3 sequence is CAWSGASVDEQFF. The CDR3 DNA reads TGTGCCTGGAGTGGGGCTAGCGTCGATGAGCAGTTCTTC. This chain joins TRBV30 and TRBJ2-1; TRBD2 is a possible D gene (6 bases). Germline-derived CDR1 and CDR2 are GTSNPN and SVGIG (reference sequence). This CDR3 comprises 13 residues. The V gene lost 1 base and the J gene lost 8 bases, with 12 bases spanning the gap.

DNA of the CDR3: TGCGCCAGCTCCCTAGCAGTGATGAACACTGAAGCTTTCTTT. This gives the protein CASSLAVMNTEAFF. The chain is built from TRBV5-1 and TRBJ1-1, with D hard to call. The CDR3 covers 14 residues. CDR1 SGHRS and CDR2 YFSETQ come from the germline V gene. Trimming left V 7 bases short and J 0 bases short, with 13 bases between.

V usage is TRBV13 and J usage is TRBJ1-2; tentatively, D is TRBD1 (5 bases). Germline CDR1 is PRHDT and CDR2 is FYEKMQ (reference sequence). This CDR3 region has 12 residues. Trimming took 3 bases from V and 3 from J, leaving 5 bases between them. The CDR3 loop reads CASSLGDYGYTF. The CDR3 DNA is TGTGCCAGCAGCTTGGGGGACTATGGCTACACCTTC.

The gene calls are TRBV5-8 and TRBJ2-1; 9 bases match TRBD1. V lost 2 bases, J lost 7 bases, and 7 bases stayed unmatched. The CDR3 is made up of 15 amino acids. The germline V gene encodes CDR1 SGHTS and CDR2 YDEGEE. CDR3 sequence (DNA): TGTGCCAGCAGCTTTATGGGACAGGGTCGAAATGAGCAGTTCTTC. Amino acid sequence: CASSFMGQGRNEQFF.

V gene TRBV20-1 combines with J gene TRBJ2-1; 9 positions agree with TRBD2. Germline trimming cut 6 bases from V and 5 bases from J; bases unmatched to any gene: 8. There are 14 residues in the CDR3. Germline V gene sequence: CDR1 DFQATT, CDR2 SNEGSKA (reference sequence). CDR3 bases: TGCAGTGCGGTAGGCGGGGGGGGACACAATGAGCAGTTCTTC. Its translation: CSAVGGGGHNEQFF.

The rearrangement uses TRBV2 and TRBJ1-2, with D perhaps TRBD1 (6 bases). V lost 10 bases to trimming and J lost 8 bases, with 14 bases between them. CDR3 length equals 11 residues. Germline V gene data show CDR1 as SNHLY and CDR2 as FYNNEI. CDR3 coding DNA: TGTGCCACCAAGGGGGTTTTCGGCTACACCTTC. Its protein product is CATKGVFGYTF.

The CDR3 sequence: CSARLGPTRETQYF. In DNA, the CDR3 is TGCAGTGCTAGATTGGGGCCTACTCGGGAGACCCAGTACTTC. The rearrangement links TRBV20-1 to TRBJ2-5; D may be TRBD1 (5 bases). The V and J ends lost 2 bases and 5 bases respectively, with 15 bases between them. The CDR3 sequence is 14 residues long. The germline V gene encodes CDR1 DFQATT and CDR2 SNEGSKA (reference sequence).

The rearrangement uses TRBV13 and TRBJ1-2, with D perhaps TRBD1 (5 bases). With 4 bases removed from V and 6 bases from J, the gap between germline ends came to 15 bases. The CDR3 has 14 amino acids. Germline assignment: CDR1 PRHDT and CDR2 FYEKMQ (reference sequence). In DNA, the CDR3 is TGTGCCAGCAGCTCCTCGGGCAGGGTGGATGGCTACACCTTC. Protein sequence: CASSSSGRVDGYTF.

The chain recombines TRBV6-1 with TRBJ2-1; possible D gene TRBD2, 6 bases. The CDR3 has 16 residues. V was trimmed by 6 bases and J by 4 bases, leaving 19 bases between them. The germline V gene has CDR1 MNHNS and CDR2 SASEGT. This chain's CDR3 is CASSPTLAGTYNEQFF. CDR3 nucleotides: TGTGCCAGCAGCCCGACTTTGGCGGGGACGTACAATGAGCAGTTCTTC.

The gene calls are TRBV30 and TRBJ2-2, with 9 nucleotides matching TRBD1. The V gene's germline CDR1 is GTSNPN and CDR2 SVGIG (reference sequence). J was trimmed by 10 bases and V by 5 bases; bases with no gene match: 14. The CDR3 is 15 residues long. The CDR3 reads CAWAQGDRVFEELFF. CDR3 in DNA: TGTGCCTGGGCCCAGGGGGACAGGGTATTTGAGGAGCTGTTTTTT.

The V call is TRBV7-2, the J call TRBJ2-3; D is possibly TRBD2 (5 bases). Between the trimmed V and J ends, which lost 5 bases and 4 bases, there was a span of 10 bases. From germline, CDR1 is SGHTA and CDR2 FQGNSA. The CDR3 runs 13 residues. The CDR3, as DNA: TGTGCCAGCAGCATCACTAGACCAGATACGCAGTATTTT. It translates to CASSITRPDTQYF.

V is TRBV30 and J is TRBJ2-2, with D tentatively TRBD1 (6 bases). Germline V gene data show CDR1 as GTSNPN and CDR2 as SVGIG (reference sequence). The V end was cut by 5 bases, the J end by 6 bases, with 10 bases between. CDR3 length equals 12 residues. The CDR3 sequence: CAWGGNSGELFF. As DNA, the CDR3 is TGTGCCTGGGGGGGCAACTCCGGGGAGCTGTTTTTT.

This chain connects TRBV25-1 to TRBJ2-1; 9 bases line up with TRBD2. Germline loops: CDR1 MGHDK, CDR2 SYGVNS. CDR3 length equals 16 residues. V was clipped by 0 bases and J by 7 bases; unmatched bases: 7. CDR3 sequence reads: CASSEYGGGANNEQFF. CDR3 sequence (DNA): TGTGCCAGCAGTGAATACGGCGGGGGGGCCAATAATGAGCAGTTCTTC. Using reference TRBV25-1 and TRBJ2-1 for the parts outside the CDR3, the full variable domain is EADIYQTPRYLVIGTGKKITLECSQTMGHDKMYWYQQDPGMELHLIHYSYGVNSTEKGDLSSESTVSRIRTEHFPLTLESARPSHTSQYLCASSEYGGGANNEQFFGPGTRLTVL.

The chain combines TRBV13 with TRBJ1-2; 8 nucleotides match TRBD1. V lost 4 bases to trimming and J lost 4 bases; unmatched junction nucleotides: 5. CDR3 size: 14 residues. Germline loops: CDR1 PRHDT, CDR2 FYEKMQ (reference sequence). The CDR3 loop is CASSSGQEVYGYTF. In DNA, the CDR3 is TGTGCCAGCAGCTCGGGACAGGAAGTCTATGGCTACACCTTC.

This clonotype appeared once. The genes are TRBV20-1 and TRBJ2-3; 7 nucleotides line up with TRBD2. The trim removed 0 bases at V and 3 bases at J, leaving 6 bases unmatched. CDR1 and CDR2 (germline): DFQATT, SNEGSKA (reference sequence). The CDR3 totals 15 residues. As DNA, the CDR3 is TGCAGTGCTAGAGAGGCGGCTAGCGGTACAGATACGCAGTATTTT. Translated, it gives CSAREAASGTDTQYF.

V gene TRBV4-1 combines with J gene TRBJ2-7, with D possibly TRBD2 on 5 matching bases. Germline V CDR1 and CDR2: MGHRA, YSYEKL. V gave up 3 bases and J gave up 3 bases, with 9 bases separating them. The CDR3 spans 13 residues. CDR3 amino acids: CASSHRENYEQYF. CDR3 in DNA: TGCGCCAGCAGCCACCGGGAAAACTACGAGCAGTACTTC.

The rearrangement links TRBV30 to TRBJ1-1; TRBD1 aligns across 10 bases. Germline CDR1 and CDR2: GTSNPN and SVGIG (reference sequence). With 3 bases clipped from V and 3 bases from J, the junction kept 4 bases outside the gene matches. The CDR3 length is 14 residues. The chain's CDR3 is CAWSGDRGHTEAFF. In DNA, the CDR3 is TGTGCCTGGAGCGGGGACAGGGGTCACACTGAAGCTTTCTTT.

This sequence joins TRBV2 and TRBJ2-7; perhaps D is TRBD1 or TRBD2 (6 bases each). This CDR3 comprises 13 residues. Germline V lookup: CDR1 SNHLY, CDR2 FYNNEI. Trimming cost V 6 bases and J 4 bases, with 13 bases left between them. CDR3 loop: CASRLSGAYEQYF. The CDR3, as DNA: TGTGCCAGCAGACTCTCGGGGGCTTACGAGCAGTACTTC.

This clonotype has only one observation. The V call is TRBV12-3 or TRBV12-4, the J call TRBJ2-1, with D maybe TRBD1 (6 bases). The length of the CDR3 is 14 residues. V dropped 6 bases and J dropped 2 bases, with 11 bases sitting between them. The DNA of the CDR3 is TGTGCCAGCAGCATAGGGGGAGCCTACAATGAGCAGTTCTTC. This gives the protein CASSIGGAYNEQFF.

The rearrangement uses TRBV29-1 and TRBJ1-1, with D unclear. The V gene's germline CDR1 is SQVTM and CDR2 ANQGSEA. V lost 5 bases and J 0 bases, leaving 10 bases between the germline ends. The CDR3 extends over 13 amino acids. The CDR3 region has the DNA TGCAGCGTTTCAAACCGAATGAACACTGAAGCTTTCTTT. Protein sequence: CSVSNRMNTEAFF.

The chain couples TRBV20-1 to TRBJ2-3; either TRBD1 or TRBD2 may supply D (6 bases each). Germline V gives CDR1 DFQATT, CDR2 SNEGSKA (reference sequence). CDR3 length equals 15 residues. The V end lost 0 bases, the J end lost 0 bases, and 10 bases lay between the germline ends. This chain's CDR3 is CSARDEGGSTDTQYF. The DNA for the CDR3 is TGCAGTGCTAGAGATGAGGGGGGAAGCACAGATACGCAGTATTTT.

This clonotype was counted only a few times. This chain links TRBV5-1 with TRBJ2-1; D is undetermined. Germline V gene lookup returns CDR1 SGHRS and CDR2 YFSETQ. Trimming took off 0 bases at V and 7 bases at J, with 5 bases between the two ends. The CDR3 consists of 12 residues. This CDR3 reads CASSLEGNEQFF. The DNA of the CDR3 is TGCGCCAGCAGCTTGGAAGGGAATGAGCAGTTCTTC.

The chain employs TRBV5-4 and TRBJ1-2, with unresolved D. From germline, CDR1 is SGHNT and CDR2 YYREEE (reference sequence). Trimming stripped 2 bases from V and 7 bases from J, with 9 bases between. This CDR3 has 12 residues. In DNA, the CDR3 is TGTGCCAGCAGCTTAAGTAGAGGTGGCTACACCTTC. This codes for CASSLSRGGYTF.

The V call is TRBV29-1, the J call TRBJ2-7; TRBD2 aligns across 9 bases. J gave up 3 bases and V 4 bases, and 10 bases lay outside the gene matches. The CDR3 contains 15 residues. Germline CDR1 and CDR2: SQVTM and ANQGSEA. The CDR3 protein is CSVVVERGVFYEQYF. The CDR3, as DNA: TGCAGCGTTGTGGTCGAGCGGGGGGTGTTCTACGAGCAGTACTTC.

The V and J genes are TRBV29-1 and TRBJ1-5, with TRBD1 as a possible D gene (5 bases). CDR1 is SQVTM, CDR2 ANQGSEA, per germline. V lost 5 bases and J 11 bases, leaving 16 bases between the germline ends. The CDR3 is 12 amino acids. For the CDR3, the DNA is TGCAGCGTTCAAGTCGGGGCGGCGGCCCAGCATTTT. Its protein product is CSVQVGAAAQHF.

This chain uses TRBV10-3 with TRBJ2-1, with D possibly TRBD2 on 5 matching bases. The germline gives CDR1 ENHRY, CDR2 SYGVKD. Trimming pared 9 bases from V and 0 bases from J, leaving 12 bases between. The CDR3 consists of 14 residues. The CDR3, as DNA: TGTGCCATTGAAGCGGCCAGCTCCTACAATGAGCAGTTCTTC. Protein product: CAIEAASSYNEQFF.

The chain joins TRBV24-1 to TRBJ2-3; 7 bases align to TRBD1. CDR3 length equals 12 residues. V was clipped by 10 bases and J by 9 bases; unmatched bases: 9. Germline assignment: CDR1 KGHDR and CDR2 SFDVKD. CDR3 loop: CATSGTVQTQYF. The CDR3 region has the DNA TGTGCCACTTCGGGGACAGTCCAGACGCAGTATTTT.

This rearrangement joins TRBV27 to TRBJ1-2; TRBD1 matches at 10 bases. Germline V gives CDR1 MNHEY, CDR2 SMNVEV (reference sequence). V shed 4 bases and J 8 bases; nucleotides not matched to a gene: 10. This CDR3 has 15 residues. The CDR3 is CASSSHLDRGEGYTF. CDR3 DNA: TGTGCCAGCAGTTCTCATCTGGACAGGGGGGAGGGCTACACCTTC.

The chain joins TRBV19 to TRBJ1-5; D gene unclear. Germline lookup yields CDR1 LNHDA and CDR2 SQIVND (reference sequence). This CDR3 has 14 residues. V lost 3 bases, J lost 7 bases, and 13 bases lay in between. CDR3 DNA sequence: TGTGCCAGTAGTATTAGGAGAGGGATCCAGCCCCAGCATTTT. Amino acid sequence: CASSIRRGIQPQHF.